This entry features one T cell receptor (beta chain) sequence. Its specificity is not known. This entry is derived from a study of memory CD4+ T cells and cytomegalovirus serostatus. Study details: This sample comes from healthy Belgian adults, 9 CMV seropositive, 24 seronegative.

Authors' processing steps: After removing out-of-frame reads, millions of distinct TCRbeta sequences remained. Here immunoSEQ multiplex PCR was the method, and the copy in TCRdb shows in-frame clones only, minus some. For V, J and clone size, that table is used; D and trimming come from the DNA. The sample lists some 50,000 clones; over 70% were seen once. Study-level points and caveats: Median bootstrapped AUC for CMV status was just under 0.97 originally, roughly 0.92 US-trained.

This CDR3 comprises 13 residues. Germline CDR1 and CDR2: SNHLY and FYNNEI. Trimming removed 5 bases from V and 3 bases from J, with 10 bases in between. The sort gate was single viable CD3+CD4+CD8-CD45RO+ cells for memory CD4+ T cells. After thawing, CD4+ T cells were positively selected. What was sequenced was memory CD4+ T cells from blood. This chain uses TRBV2 with TRBJ1-2; no reliable D call. The sequence was collected from an adult in good health and CMV-seronegative. The DNA of the CDR3 is TGTGCCAGCAGTCGTCAGCAGGACTATGGCTACACCTTC. Translated: CASSRQQDYGYTF.